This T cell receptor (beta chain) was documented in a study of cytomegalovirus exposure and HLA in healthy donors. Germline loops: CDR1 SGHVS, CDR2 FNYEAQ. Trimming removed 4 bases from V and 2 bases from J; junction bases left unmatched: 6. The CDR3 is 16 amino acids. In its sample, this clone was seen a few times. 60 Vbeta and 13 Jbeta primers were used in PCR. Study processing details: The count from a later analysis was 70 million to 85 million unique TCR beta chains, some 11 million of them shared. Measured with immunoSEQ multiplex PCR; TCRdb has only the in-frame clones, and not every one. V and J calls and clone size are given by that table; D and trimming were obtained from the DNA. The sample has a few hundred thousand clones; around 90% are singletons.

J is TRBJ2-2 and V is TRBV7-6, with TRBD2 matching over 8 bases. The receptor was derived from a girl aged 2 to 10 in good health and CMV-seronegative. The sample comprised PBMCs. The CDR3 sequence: CASSSALAVNTGELFF. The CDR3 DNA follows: TGTGCCAGCAGCTCAGCACTAGCGGTCAACACCGGGGAGCTGTTTTTT. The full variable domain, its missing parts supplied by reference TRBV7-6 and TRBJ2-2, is GAGVSQSPRYKVTKRGQDVALRCDPISGHVSLYWYRQALGQGPEFLTYFNYEAQQDKSGLPNDRFSAERPEGSISTLTIQRTEQRDSAMYRCASSSALAVNTGELFFGEGSRLTVL.